The T cell receptor beta chain under discussion was sequenced for a study of cytomegalovirus exposure and HLA in healthy donors. When sampled, the donors appeared nominally healthy, though they likely had unrecorded immune exposures. With 60 Vbeta and 13 Jbeta primers, the PCR was carried out. Original methodology: Counted up in a later analysis, unique TCR beta chains came to 65 million to 80 million, with about 9.9 million shared. The repertoire was sequenced with immunoSEQ multiplex PCR; TCRdb's copy has only in-frame clones and lacks some. The V and J calls and clone size are taken from that table; D and trimming were inferred from the DNA. Counted here are around 200,000 clones, approximately 79% occurring once; the ten biggest clones make up about 0.23%. In germline, CDR1 is MGHDK, CDR2 SYGVNS. CDR3 size: 13 residues. Trimming removed 4 bases from V and 5 bases from J; junction bases left unmatched: 3.

The rearrangement uses TRBV25-1 and TRBJ1-1; 8 nucleotides agree with TRBD1. What was sequenced was PBMCs. This receptor was identified in a girl aged 2-10 years in good health and CMV-seronegative. The CDR3 loop is CASSVTGGTEAFF. The CDR3 DNA reads TGTGCCAGCAGTGTTACAGGGGGGACTGAAGCTTTCTTT. The complete variable domain, with remaining parts taken from reference TRBV25-1 and TRBJ1-1, reads EADIYQTPRYLVIGTGKKITLECSQTMGHDKMYWYQQDPGMELHLIHYSYGVNSTEKGDLSSESTVSRIRTEHFPLTLESARPSHTSQYLCASSVTGGTEAFFGQGTRLTVV.